These T cell receptor beta chains were read from a single sample in a study of blood T cells in healthy people across ages. TCRdb passed the 5' RACE reads through MiXCR, listing each CDR3 protein once. Among hundreds of thousands of distinct CDR3 sequences listed, 32% were seen once. The sample was blood. The receptors derive from a woman over 75 in good health. CDR3s include the opening cysteine and the closing phenylalanine or tryptophan. Fields, in order: CDR3 protein, V gene, J gene, D gene. A D gene is named only where the DNA matches it firmly.

CDR3 protein: CAWSASIWANVLTF; V gene: TRBV30; J gene: TRBJ2-6; D gene: .
CDR3 protein: CASSDFGTGLRGKLFF; V gene: TRBV25-1; J gene: TRBJ1-4; D gene: .
CDR3 protein: CASSFGLAGGPRIDTQYF; V gene: TRBV7-2; J gene: TRBJ2-3; D gene: TRBD2
CDR3 protein: CSVEWGGAGTQYF; V gene: TRBV29-1; J gene: TRBJ2-3; D gene: .
CDR3 protein: CTSSVALAGHFNEQFF; V gene: TRBV9; J gene: TRBJ2-1; D gene: TRBD2
CDR3 protein: CASSNRDRPYNEQFF; V gene: TRBV4-2; J gene: TRBJ2-1; D gene: TRBD1
CDR3 protein: CASSTKTGTGNYGYTF; V gene: TRBV12-3/TRBV12-4; J gene: TRBJ1-2; D gene: TRBD1
CDR3 protein: CAWSDRAGYTF; V gene: TRBV30; J gene: TRBJ1-2; D gene: TRBD1
CDR3 protein: CASSQNPGTGHNSPLHF; V gene: TRBV4-1; J gene: TRBJ1-6; D gene: TRBD1
CDR3 protein: CSVSSGQISYNEQFF; V gene: TRBV20-1; J gene: TRBJ2-1; D gene: TRBD1
CDR3 protein: CASSLERAADTQYF; V gene: TRBV12-3/TRBV12-4; J gene: TRBJ2-3; D gene: .
CDR3 protein: CASSRGGALGTEAFF; V gene: TRBV7-2; J gene: TRBJ1-1; D gene: .
CDR3 protein: CSVDEGGVTDTQYF; V gene: TRBV29-1; J gene: TRBJ2-3; D gene: .